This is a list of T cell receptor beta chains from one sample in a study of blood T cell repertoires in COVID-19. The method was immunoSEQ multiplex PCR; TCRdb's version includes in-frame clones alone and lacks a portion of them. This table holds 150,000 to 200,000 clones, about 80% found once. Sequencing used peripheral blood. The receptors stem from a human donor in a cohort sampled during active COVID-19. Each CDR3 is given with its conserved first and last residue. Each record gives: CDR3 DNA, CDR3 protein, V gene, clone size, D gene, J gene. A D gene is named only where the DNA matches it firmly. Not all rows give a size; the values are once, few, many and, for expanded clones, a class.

CDR3nt: TGCGCCAGCAGCTTGGGAACAGGGCCGAGCTCCTACAATGAGCAGTTCTTC
CDR3aa: CASSLGTGPSSYNEQFF
v_gene: TRBV5-1
abundance: NA
d_gene: NA
j_gene: TRBJ2-1

CDR3nt: TGTGCCAGCAGCTTAGGGTCCAGGGACGGGAGCACTGAAGCTTTCTTT
CDR3aa: CASSLGSRDGSTEAFF
v_gene: TRBV7-3
abundance: NA
d_gene: NA
j_gene: TRBJ1-1

CDR3nt: TGTGCCAGCAGCCTAAACGGGGAGTTCAATCAGCCCCAGCATTTT
CDR3aa: CASSLNGEFNQPQHF
v_gene: TRBV7-2
abundance: NA
d_gene: NA
j_gene: TRBJ1-5

CDR3nt: TGTGCCAGCAGCTTAGGTCCCGGAACAGGAGCCTACGAGCAGTACTTC
CDR3aa: CASSLGPGTGAYEQYF
v_gene: TRBV7-6
abundance: few
d_gene: NA
j_gene: TRBJ2-7

CDR3nt: TGTGCCAGCAGCTTAGCGCTCGGGGAGACCCAGTACTTC
CDR3aa: CASSLALGETQYF
v_gene: TRBV7-6
abundance: NA
d_gene: NA
j_gene: TRBJ2-5

CDR3nt: TGTGCTAGTGGTTTGGGACAGGGCCGGGGCACTGAAGCTTTCTTT
CDR3aa: CASGLGQGRGTEAFF
v_gene: TRBV12-5
abundance: NA
d_gene: TRBD1
j_gene: TRBJ1-1

CDR3nt: TGTGCCAGCAGCCTCCTGGCTAGCGGGAGGTACGAGCAGTACTTC
CDR3aa: CASSLLASGRYEQYF
v_gene: TRBV3-1/TRBV3-2
abundance: NA
d_gene: TRBD2
j_gene: TRBJ2-7

CDR3nt: TGTGCCAGCAGCTCCGGAGCGGAGCGATACAATGAGCAGTTCTTC
CDR3aa: CASSSGAERYNEQFF
v_gene: TRBV7-2
abundance: NA
d_gene: NA
j_gene: TRBJ2-1

CDR3nt: TGTGCCAGCAGTTACGAGCCAGGGGGGAACACCGGGGAGCTGTTTTTT
CDR3aa: CASSYEPGGNTGELFF
v_gene: TRBV6-5
abundance: NA
d_gene: TRBD1
j_gene: TRBJ2-2

CDR3nt: TGTGCCAGCTCACCCGCGGGGAACACTGAAGCTTTCTTT
CDR3aa: CASSPAGNTEAFF
v_gene: TRBV18
abundance: NA
d_gene: NA
j_gene: TRBJ1-1

CDR3nt: TGCGCCACCACCCCCGGGACTAGCGCATCAGATACGCAGTATTTT
CDR3aa: CATTPGTSASDTQYF
v_gene: TRBV5-1
abundance: once
d_gene: TRBD2
j_gene: TRBJ2-3

CDR3nt: TGTGCCAGTAGTATTGAAGGGACAGGGGGTTCACCCCTCCACTTT
CDR3aa: CASSIEGTGGSPLHF
v_gene: TRBV19
abundance: few
d_gene: TRBD1
j_gene: TRBJ1-6

CDR3nt: TGTGCTAGCAGCTTAGGGGGGACAGGGAAGGGGAATGAGCAGTTCTTC
CDR3aa: CASSLGGTGKGNEQFF
v_gene: TRBV7-7
abundance: NA
d_gene: TRBD1
j_gene: TRBJ2-1

CDR3nt: TGCGCCAGCAGCCAAGTAGCAGGGGCCGGTGAAAAACTGTTTTTT
CDR3aa: CASSQVAGAGEKLFF
v_gene: TRBV4-3
abundance: NA
d_gene: NA
j_gene: TRBJ1-4

CDR3nt: TGTGCCAGCACTCCTCACCTGGGCGAAAAACTGTTTTTT
CDR3aa: CASTPHLGEKLFF
v_gene: TRBV7-2
abundance: NA
d_gene: NA
j_gene: TRBJ1-4

CDR3nt: TGTGCCAGCAGCCTGATCCGGGACAGGGATGGAAACACCATATATTTT
CDR3aa: CASSLIRDRDGNTIYF
v_gene: TRBV7-2
abundance: NA
d_gene: TRBD1
j_gene: TRBJ1-3

CDR3nt: TGTGCCAGCAGTGTCCAGGGTTCCTCCGGGGCCAACGTCCTGACTTTC
CDR3aa: CASSVQGSSGANVLTF
v_gene: TRBV28
abundance: few
d_gene: NA
j_gene: TRBJ2-6

CDR3nt: TGTGCCAGCAGCCAGACTAGGGGGCGGGAACTGTTTTTT
CDR3aa: CASSQTRGRELFF
v_gene: TRBV27
abundance: NA
d_gene: TRBD1
j_gene: TRBJ1-4

CDR3nt: TGTGCCAGCACCCGGACTAGCGGGACTACCAGCGAGCAGTACTTC
CDR3aa: CASTRTSGTTSEQYF
v_gene: TRBV6-6
abundance: NA
d_gene: TRBD2
j_gene: TRBJ2-7

CDR3nt: TGTGCCAGCTCCGCGGGACTAGCGGGAGTTTCCTACGAGCAGTACTTC
CDR3aa: CASSAGLAGVSYEQYF
v_gene: TRBV18
abundance: NA
d_gene: TRBD2
j_gene: TRBJ2-7